This is a list of T cell receptor beta chains from one sample in a study of T cells after yellow fever vaccination. TCRdb analysed the 5' RACE reads with MiXCR anew, one entry per CDR3 protein. The top ten hold around 3.2% of the sample, which has about 320,000 distinct CDR3 sequences, about 11% seen once. The sample in question was CD4+ T cells sorted from PBMCs, obtained 45 days after the yellow fever booster vaccination. The receptors were gathered from a man younger than 35 who received the YFV17D yellow fever vaccine. CDR3s include the opening cysteine and the closing phenylalanine or tryptophan. A D gene is named only where the DNA matches it firmly. Not every row has a clone size; where given, it reads once, few, many or a size class.

V: TRBV27; D: NA; J: TRBJ1-2; size: NA; DNA: TGTGCCAGCAGTTTTTTGGGGGAAAACTATGGCTACACCTTC; CDR3: CASSFLGENYGYTF
V: TRBV5-1; D: TRBD2; J: TRBJ2-2; size: NA; DNA: TGCGCCAGCAGCGGCGGGGGTAATTCGAACACCGGGGAGCTGTTTTTT; CDR3: CASSGGGNSNTGELFF
V: TRBV12-3/TRBV12-4; D: NA; J: TRBJ2-2; size: few; DNA: TGTGCCAGCAGTTTGTACTATCCGAACACCGGGGAGCTGTTTTTT; CDR3: CASSLYYPNTGELFF
V: TRBV30; D: TRBD2; J: TRBJ2-1; size: NA; DNA: TGTGCCTGGAGCCGCGGGGGGGCCGTGGATGAGCAGTTCTTC; CDR3: CAWSRGGAVDEQFF
V: TRBV20-1; D: NA; J: TRBJ2-5; size: many; DNA: TGCAGTGCAGACAAAGGACAAGAGACCCAGTACTTC; CDR3: CSADKGQETQYF
V: TRBV29-1; D: NA; J: TRBJ2-5; size: few; DNA: TGCAGCGTTGTGTCTGCCGGGGAGACCCAGTACTTC; CDR3: CSVVSAGETQYF
V: TRBV6-5; D: NA; J: TRBJ2-5; size: few; DNA: TGTGCCACCCAATTGCGGGAGACCCAGTACTTC; CDR3: CATQLRETQYF
V: TRBV5-1; D: TRBD1; J: TRBJ2-5; size: NA; DNA: TGCGCCTGCAGCCTACAGGGGGGAGAGACCCAGTACTTC; CDR3: CACSLQGGETQYF
V: TRBV7-3; D: NA; J: TRBJ2-1; size: NA; DNA: TGTGCCAGCAGTTGGGGGCAGGCCTACAATGAGCAGTTCTTC; CDR3: CASSWGQAYNEQFF
V: TRBV4-2; D: NA; J: TRBJ2-7; size: NA; DNA: TGTGCCAGCAGCCACCCCGGGACCCCCTACGAGCAGTACTTC; CDR3: CASSHPGTPYEQYF
V: TRBV4-1; D: TRBD2; J: TRBJ2-5; size: NA; DNA: TGCGCCAGCAGCCATGGACTAGCGGGGGGGGGGACCCAGTACTTC; CDR3: CASSHGLAGGGTQYF
V: TRBV6-6; D: TRBD1; J: TRBJ1-5; size: few; DNA: TGTGCCAGCAGCTGGCCGGGACAGGGTTCCAATCAGCCCCAGCATTTT; CDR3: CASSWPGQGSNQPQHF
V: TRBV20-1; D: NA; J: TRBJ2-1; size: few; DNA: TGCAGTGGGGATACGTACAATGAGCAGTTCTTC; CDR3: CSGDTYNEQFF
V: TRBV28; D: NA; J: TRBJ2-7; size: few; DNA: TGTGCCAGCAGTTTACAGGCCCGTACCTACGAGCAGTACTTC; CDR3: CASSLQARTYEQYF
V: TRBV5-6; D: TRBD2; J: TRBJ2-1; size: few; DNA: TGTGCCAGCATGTCTAGCGGGGGCCCGCTTGAGCAGTTCTTC; CDR3: CASMSSGGPLEQFF
V: TRBV5-1; D: NA; J: TRBJ2-7; size: few; DNA: TGCGCCAGCACCCCGCTTGGAGGGGTTGTACTCTACGAGCAGTACTTC; CDR3: CASTPLGGVVLYEQYF
V: TRBV4-3; D: TRBD2; J: TRBJ2-1; size: many; DNA: TGCGCCAGCAGCCAGCCTAGCGGGGGCTACAATGAGCAGTTCTTC; CDR3: CASSQPSGGYNEQFF
V: TRBV28; D: TRBD2; J: TRBJ2-5; size: NA; DNA: TGTGCCAGCAGTCTACTAGCGGCCCAAGAGACCCAGTACTTC; CDR3: CASSLLAAQETQYF
V: TRBV24-1; D: NA; J: TRBJ2-1; size: many; DNA: TGTGCCACCAGTGATTTGCGGGGGAGTGAGCAGTTCTTC; CDR3: CATSDLRGSEQFF
V: TRBV5-1; D: NA; J: TRBJ1-2; size: few; DNA: TGCGCCAGCAGCTTGGGATCGCTGGACAGAGATAACTATGGCTACACCTTC; CDR3: CASSLGSLDRDNYGYTF
V: TRBV19; D: NA; J: TRBJ2-2; size: NA; DNA: TGTGCCAGTAGTATAGATCCTAGGGCCGGGGAGCTGTTTTTT; CDR3: CASSIDPRAGELFF
V: TRBV7-2; D: NA; J: TRBJ1-1; size: few; DNA: TGTGCCGGGGGGGAGGCAGTAGCTTTCTTT; CDR3: CAGGEAVAFF
V: TRBV10-3; D: TRBD2; J: TRBJ2-5; size: few; DNA: TGTGCCATCAGTGTCGGCGGGGGGGCTCGGGAGACCCAGTACTTC; CDR3: CAISVGGGARETQYF
V: TRBV4-1; D: NA; J: TRBJ1-5; size: NA; DNA: TGCGCCAGCAGCCAAGAGGTCAGCCCCGAGGGGCAGCCCCAGCATTTT; CDR3: CASSQEVSPEGQPQHF
V: TRBV7-2; D: TRBD1; J: TRBJ2-1; size: NA; DNA: TGTGCCAGTCGACGGGACAGGGCTTACAATGAGCAGTTCTTC; CDR3: CASRRDRAYNEQFF
V: TRBV3-1; D: NA; J: TRBJ1-4; size: NA; DNA: TGTGCCAGCAGCCAAGACAGGGGTTTTGAATCAACTAATGAAAAACTGTTTTTT; CDR3: CASSQDRGFESTNEKLFF
V: TRBV18; D: NA; J: TRBJ2-3; size: few; DNA: TGTGCCAGCTCACCACAAGGTCCAGATACGCAGTATTTT; CDR3: CASSPQGPDTQYF
V: TRBV4-3; D: TRBD1; J: TRBJ2-1; size: few; DNA: TGCGCCAGCAGCCGAGACAGGGGCTCCTACAATGAGCAGTTCTTC; CDR3: CASSRDRGSYNEQFF
V: TRBV20-1; D: NA; J: TRBJ2-3; size: once; DNA: TGCAGTGCTAGAGATATTAAGAGGACAGATACGCAGTATTTT; CDR3: CSARDIKRTDTQYF
V: TRBV10-3; D: NA; J: TRBJ1-2; size: few; DNA: TGTGCCATCAGTGAAGCAGAGGGGAATGGCTACACCTTC; CDR3: CAISEAEGNGYTF
V: TRBV5-1; D: NA; J: TRBJ1-6; size: NA; DNA: TGCGCCAGCAGCTTGGACATCCTAAATTCACCCCTCCACTTT; CDR3: CASSLDILNSPLHF
V: TRBV2; D: TRBD1; J: TRBJ1-2; size: NA; DNA: TGTGCCAGCACCGAGGACAGGGGGGATGGCTACACCTTC; CDR3: CASTEDRGDGYTF
V: TRBV7-8; D: TRBD1; J: TRBJ2-3; size: few; DNA: TGTGCCAGCAGGGTCAGGGGGCGCCCAGATACGCAGTATTTT; CDR3: CASRVRGRPDTQYF
V: TRBV20-1; D: NA; J: TRBJ1-2; size: few; DNA: TGCAGTGCTTCCCCCTCAGGGGACCATGGCTACACCTTC; CDR3: CSASPSGDHGYTF
V: TRBV7-2; D: TRBD2; J: TRBJ2-7; size: many; DNA: TGTGCCAGCAGCCAACTAGCGGGCTCCTACGAGCAGTACTTC; CDR3: CASSQLAGSYEQYF
V: TRBV19; D: NA; J: TRBJ1-1; size: few; DNA: TGTGCCAGTAGTATTGTTCCCGTGAACACTGAAGCTTTCTTT; CDR3: CASSIVPVNTEAFF
V: TRBV7-9; D: NA; J: TRBJ1-2; size: NA; DNA: TGTGCCAGCAGCCCTCAGGGTAATCCCTATGGCTACACCTTC; CDR3: CASSPQGNPYGYTF
V: TRBV5-1; D: TRBD1; J: TRBJ2-6; size: many; DNA: TGCGCCAGCAGCTTGGCCGGGACAGGGGGCTCTGGGGCCAACGTCCTGACTTTC; CDR3: CASSLAGTGGSGANVLTF
V: TRBV6-4; D: NA; J: TRBJ2-1; size: few; DNA: TGTGCCAGCAGCCCAATTCGGAATGAGCAGTTCTTC; CDR3: CASSPIRNEQFF
V: TRBV4-3; D: TRBD1; J: TRBJ1-2; size: few; DNA: TGCGCCAGCAGCCAAAACCCCGGGACAGGGGATCGCTACACCTTC; CDR3: CASSQNPGTGDRYTF
V: TRBV2; D: TRBD1; J: TRBJ2-3; size: NA; DNA: TGTGCCAGCGCTACAGGGGTTACGCAGTATTTT; CDR3: CASATGVTQYF
V: TRBV7-9; D: NA; J: TRBJ2-2; size: few; DNA: TGTGCCAGCAATTCGGCGTTCAACACCGGGGAGCTGTTTTTT; CDR3: CASNSAFNTGELFF
V: TRBV7-8; D: TRBD2; J: TRBJ2-1; size: few; DNA: TGTGCCAGCAGCTTATTCCGGGGGGGGCCTCGGGATGAGCAGTTCTTC; CDR3: CASSLFRGGPRDEQFF
V: TRBV7-2; D: TRBD2; J: TRBJ2-7; size: NA; DNA: TGTGCCAGCAGCTTTAGCGGGGGGCCACCCTACGAGCAGTACTTC; CDR3: CASSFSGGPPYEQYF
V: TRBV24-1; D: TRBD1; J: TRBJ2-1; size: NA; DNA: TGTGCCACCAGTCAGGGGGCAGGGGGCAATGAGCAGTTCTTC; CDR3: CATSQGAGGNEQFF
V: TRBV29-1; D: NA; J: TRBJ1-2; size: NA; DNA: TGCAGCGTTGGACGGCAGGATGGCTACACCTTC; CDR3: CSVGRQDGYTF
V: TRBV7-3; D: NA; J: TRBJ2-2; size: NA; DNA: TGTGCCAGCAGCAGTAAATCGACCGGGGAGCTGTTTTTT; CDR3: CASSSKSTGELFF
V: TRBV18; D: NA; J: TRBJ2-4; size: NA; DNA: TGTGCCAGCTCCGAACAAGAAGCCAAAAACATTCAGTACTTC; CDR3: CASSEQEAKNIQYF
V: TRBV10-3; D: TRBD1; J: TRBJ2-7; size: NA; DNA: TGTGCCATCAGCCCCGACAGGGTACACGAGCAGTACTTC; CDR3: CAISPDRVHEQYF
V: TRBV5-6; D: NA; J: TRBJ2-7; size: many; DNA: TGTGCCAGCAGCTGGAGCTCCTACGAGCAGTACTTC; CDR3: CASSWSSYEQYF